This entry lists 18 T cell receptor beta chains sequenced from one sample in a study of PD-L1 blockade in urothelial cancer. Using immunoSEQ multiplex PCR, the repertoire was profiled, and TCRdb retains in-frame clones only, with some absent. This sample yields 46,000 or so clones, of which around 90% are seen a single time; less than 8% belongs to the top ten. Source: PBMCs, taken around atezolizumab (anti-PD-L1) treatment. The receptors were sampled from a man aged 55 to 70 with urothelial cancer.

The V gene is TRBV19, the J gene TRBJ1-1, with 9 positions matching TRBD1. Looked up from germline, CDR1 is LNHDA and CDR2 is SQIVND (reference sequence). Trimming cost V 7 bases and J 5 bases; bases outside gene matches: 5. This CDR3 region has 13 residues. The CDR3 sequence: CASNRGPGTEAFF. CDR3 DNA: TGTGCCAGTAACAGGGGGCCGGGGACTGAAGCTTTCTTT.

The chain couples TRBV11-2 to TRBJ2-7; TRBD2 is a possible D gene (6 bases). Per germline, CDR1 SGHAT and CDR2 FQNNGV. The CDR3 consists of 12 residues. The V end lost 6 bases, the J end lost 4 bases, and 10 bases lay between the germline ends. As DNA, the CDR3 is TGTGCCAGCAGTTTCAGCGGGTACGAGCAGTACTTC. It codes for CASSFSGYEQYF.

A single count supports this clone. This chain uses TRBV7-9 with TRBJ2-5; 7 bases map to TRBD1. The CDR3 covers 15 residues. Germline V gene sequence: CDR1 SEHNR, CDR2 FQNEAQ (reference sequence). After removal of 1 base from V and 2 bases from J, the junction contained 4 bases not matched to a gene. The CDR3 reads CASSLGNRGQETQYF. CDR3 nucleotides: TGTGCCAGCAGCTTAGGTAACAGGGGACAAGAGACCCAGTACTTC.

The V call is TRBV19, the J call TRBJ2-3; possible D gene TRBD1, 5 bases. V was trimmed by 6 bases and J by 1 base, leaving 14 bases between them. This CDR3 is built from 15 residues. Looked up from germline, CDR1 is LNHDA and CDR2 is SQIVND (reference sequence). CDR3 region: CASRSQGMGTDTQYF. The CDR3, as DNA: TGTGCCAGTAGATCGCAGGGTATGGGCACAGATACGCAGTATTTT.

The CDR3 protein is CASSSLASPRQRTQYF. The DNA for the CDR3 is TGTGCCAGCAGCTCACTAGCCTCCCCCCGACAGCGAACGCAGTATTTT. The chain links TRBV11-1 to TRBJ2-3; D is possibly TRBD2 (6 bases). The V gene's germline CDR1 is SGHAT and CDR2 FQDESV (reference sequence). The V end lost 4 bases, the J end lost 9 bases, and 23 bases lay between the germline ends. The CDR3 contains 16 residues.

This clone has only a few counts. V gene TRBV19 combines with J gene TRBJ1-2; 11 bases match TRBD1. CDR1 is LNHDA and CDR2 is SQIVND in the germline V gene (reference sequence). The CDR3 contains 13 residues. V dropped 6 bases and J dropped 5; count of bases not matched to a gene: 2. The CDR3 loop is CASSGTGGYGYTF. CDR3 nucleotide sequence: TGTGCCAGTAGCGGGACAGGGGGTTATGGCTACACCTTC.

The chain is built from TRBV4-3 and TRBJ2-7; the D gene is possibly TRBD1 (8 bases). Deletions cut 1 base from V and 3 bases from J, with 19 bases between. Germline V CDR1 and CDR2: LGHNA, YSLEER. The CDR3 has 17 amino acids. The CDR3 DNA reads TGCGCCAGCAGCCAAGCTAGCGGACAGGGAGGAATCTACGAGCAGTACTTC. Translated, it gives CASSQASGQGGIYEQYF.

The V gene is TRBV2, the J gene TRBJ2-7, with D unclear. Germline V gives CDR1 SNHLY, CDR2 FYNNEI. V was shortened by 1 base and J by 3 bases, with 10 bases between the two germline ends. The CDR3 has 14 amino acids. The CDR3 sequence is CASSEGKSFYEQYF. CDR3 nucleotide sequence: TGTGCCAGCAGTGAAGGAAAGAGCTTCTACGAGCAGTACTTC.

The chain is built from TRBV19 and TRBJ1-2; D remains ambiguous. This CDR3 comprises 13 residues. Trimming shortened V by 3 bases and J by 7 bases, and 12 bases separated the two germline ends. The germline gives CDR1 LNHDA, CDR2 SQIVND (reference sequence). The CDR3 DNA is TGTGCCAGTAGTATGGCGCAGGTCTTTGGCTACACCTTC. This sequence encodes CASSMAQVFGYTF.

In its sample, this clone was seen a few times. The chain couples TRBV6-6 to TRBJ1-5; D is unresolved. CDR3 size: 14 residues. The V end was cut by 6 bases, the J end by 1 base, with 10 bases between. Germline V lookup: CDR1 MNHNY, CDR2 SVGAGI (reference sequence). The CDR3 loop is CASREGTSNQPQHF. In DNA form, the CDR3 reads TGTGCCAGCAGAGAGGGAACAAGCAATCAGCCCCAGCATTTT.

The chain recombines TRBV29-1 with TRBJ1-2; no clear D. CDR3 length equals 13 residues. V lost 4 bases to trimming and J lost 0 bases, with 9 bases between them. Germline CDR1 reads SQVTM; CDR2 reads ANQGSEA. The chain's CDR3 is CSVVPGANYGYTF. CDR3 sequence (DNA): TGCAGCGTTGTTCCCGGTGCTAACTATGGCTACACCTTC.

The V gene is TRBV27, the J gene TRBJ2-7; possible D gene TRBD1, 6 bases. The V gene lost 6 bases and the J gene lost 2 bases, with 11 bases spanning the gap. Looked up from germline, CDR1 is MNHEY and CDR2 is SMNVEV (reference sequence). The CDR3 loop spans 13 amino acids. The DNA of the CDR3 is TGTGCCAGCAGACTAACAGGGACCTACGAGCAGTACTTC. The encoded protein is CASRLTGTYEQYF.

V is TRBV30 and J is TRBJ1-3; 7 bases match TRBD1. The CDR3 covers 14 residues. Per the germline V gene, CDR1 is GTSNPN and CDR2 is SVGIG (reference sequence). The V gene end was trimmed by 5 bases and the J gene end by 0 bases; junction bases not matched to a gene: 4. The CDR3 protein is CAWGQVYSGNTIYF. The CDR3, as DNA: TGTGCCTGGGGACAGGTTTACTCTGGAAACACCATATATTTT.

The chain joins TRBV6-6 to TRBJ1-1, with D possibly being TRBD1 (5 bases). Between the trimmed V and J ends, which lost 7 bases and 10 bases, there was a span of 19 bases. From germline, CDR1 is MNHNY and CDR2 SVGAGI (reference sequence). This CDR3 region has 13 residues. The CDR3 loop is CASIKTQEGGAFF. The CDR3 DNA reads TGTGCCAGCATCAAGACACAGGAAGGTGGAGCTTTCTTT.

V is TRBV4-1 and J is TRBJ2-7; the match to TRBD1 covers 8 bases. Germline loops: CDR1 MGHRA, CDR2 YSYEKL. The length of the CDR3 is 17 residues. V shed 0 bases, J shed 2 bases, and the junction held 9 bases outside the gene matches. CDR3 in DNA: TGCGCCAGCAGCCAAGATCCAGCCTGGACAGGGACCTACGAGCAGTACTTC. This encodes CASSQDPAWTGTYEQYF.

This clone was recorded only once. The chain carries TRBV6-5 and TRBJ1-1; weak D call: TRBD1 (6 bases). This CDR3 is built from 15 residues. Trimming left V 5 bases short and J 0 bases short, with 13 bases between. The germline CDR1 and CDR2 sequences are MNHEY and SVGAGI. CDR3 DNA sequence: TGTGCCAGCAGTACTTGGGACACCTTGAACACTGAAGCTTTCTTT. The encoded protein is CASSTWDTLNTEAFF.

This chain joins TRBV4-1 and TRBJ2-6; TRBD1 matches 12 bases. The V segment lost 2 bases and the J segment 3 bases; nucleotides outside the gene matches: 5. The length of the CDR3 is 18 residues. Germline CDR1 is MGHRA and CDR2 is YSYEKL. CDR3 protein: CASSQPGQGAFGANVLTF. CDR3 nucleotides: TGCGCCAGCAGCCAACCGGGACAGGGGGCATTTGGGGCCAACGTCCTGACTTTC.

The rearrangement joins TRBV30 to TRBJ2-4; D gene ambiguous. Looked up from germline, CDR1 is GTSNPN and CDR2 is SVGIG (reference sequence). CDR3 length: 12 amino acids. Between the trimmed V and J ends, which lost 4 bases and 7 bases, there was a span of 11 bases. The CDR3 sequence is CAWMNSVNIQYF. The CDR3 DNA reads as TGTGCCTGGATGAATTCAGTTAACATTCAGTACTTC.